This is a list of T cell receptor beta chains from one sample in a study of OX40 agonist ivuxolimab in advanced cancers. TCRdb keeps only in-frame clones here, not all; method: immunoSEQ multiplex PCR. This table has about 58,000 clones, roughly 80% appearing once. The sample consisted of CD4+ or CD8+ T cells sorted from blood, taken in a trial of the OX40 agonist ivuxolimab. These receptor sequences come from an adult with an advanced solid tumor such as melanoma, head and neck, liver or kidney cancer. CDR3s include the opening cysteine and the closing phenylalanine or tryptophan. D genes are given only for firm matches. Rows may omit the clone size; those that give it use once, few, many or a size class.

v_call	d_call	clone_size	j_call	cdr3_aa	cdr3_nt
TRBV6-5	.	.	TRBJ1-2	CASGSVPGEDGYTF	TGTGCCAGCGGGTCCGTCCCGGGTGAGGATGGCTACACCTTC
TRBV10-2	.	.	TRBJ2-3	CASSESRWERGTDTQYF	TGCGCCAGCAGTGAGTCTCGGTGGGAGAGGGGCACAGATACGCAGTATTTT
TRBV18	TRBD1	.	TRBJ1-2	CASSPPGQGDKLSGYTF	TGTGCCAGCTCACCACCGGGACAGGGGGATAAGCTCTCTGGCTACACCTTC
TRBV10-1	TRBD2	.	TRBJ2-2	CASQLGGRANTGELFF	TGCGCCAGCCAATTGGGGGGGAGGGCGAACACCGGGGAGCTGTTTTTT
TRBV18	TRBD1	.	TRBJ1-2	CASRTDREKYYGYTF	TGTGCCAGTCGTACCGACAGGGAAAAATACTATGGCTACACCTTC
TRBV19	.	.	TRBJ1-1	CASSPPSRTATILIGAFF	TGTGCCAGTAGTCCCCCTTCCAGAACGGCGACAATCCTCATCGGGGCTTTCTTT
TRBV7-3	.	.	TRBJ2-2	CASSLTGVGTGELFF	TGTGCCAGCAGCTTAACCGGGGTCGGTACCGGGGAGCTGTTTTTT
TRBV7-2	.	.	TRBJ2-3	CASSRTTGSDTQYF	TGTGCCAGCAGCCGGACTACCGGATCAGATACGCAGTATTTT
TRBV7-9	.	once	TRBJ1-1	CASSPQGKLDTEAFF	TGTGCCAGCAGTCCCCAGGGGAAATTGGACACTGAAGCTTTCTTT
TRBV7-7	.	.	TRBJ1-1	CASSLEGGTEAFF	TGTGCTAGCAGCTTAGAGGGGGGGACTGAAGCTTTCTTT
TRBV27	.	.	TRBJ2-2	CASSLYPGSTGELFF	TGTGCCAGCAGTTTATACCCGGGGAGTACCGGGGAGCTGTTTTTT
TRBV14	.	.	TRBJ2-1	CASSIKQANEQFF	TGTGCCAGCAGCATAAAGCAGGCCAATGAGCAGTTCTTC
TRBV6-6	.	.	TRBJ2-1	CASRGLGGNYNEQFF	TGTGCCAGCCGAGGTCTTGGCGGAAACTACAATGAGCAGTTCTTC
TRBV5-1	.	.	TRBJ1-1	CASTDVLGFGAFF	TGCGCCAGCACCGACGTGTTGGGCTTTGGGGCTTTCTTT
TRBV7-3	TRBD2	.	TRBJ2-3	CASSGPGTRGTDTQYF	TGTGCCAGCAGTGGCCCAGGGACTAGGGGCACAGATACGCAGTATTTT
TRBV6-5	TRBD2	.	TRBJ2-3	CASSYSLAELTQYF	TGTGCCAGCAGTTACTCTCTAGCGGAGCTTACGCAGTATTTT
TRBV2	TRBD2	once	TRBJ2-1	CASRDGLAGGQDEQFF	TGTGCCAGCAGGGATGGACTAGCGGGAGGCCAAGATGAGCAGTTCTTC
TRBV19	.	.	TRBJ2-3	CASTYSQASTDTQYF	TGTGCCAGTACCTACTCTCAGGCTAGCACAGATACGCAGTATTTT
TRBV5-1	.	.	TRBJ1-1	CASSLQENTEAFF	TGCGCCAGCAGCTTACAGGAGAACACTGAAGCTTTCTTT
TRBV11-2	.	.	TRBJ2-2	CASSPGVNTGELFF	TGTGCCAGCAGCCCAGGGGTCAACACCGGGGAGCTGTTTTTT
TRBV5-5	.	.	TRBJ2-5	CASSLEGTPGETQYF	TGTGCCAGCAGCTTGGAAGGCACACCAGGGGAGACCCAGTACTTC
TRBV5-1	TRBD2	once	TRBJ2-3	CASSLVPAGTSTDTQYF	TGCGCCAGCAGCTTGGTGCCAGCGGGAACCAGCACAGATACGCAGTATTTT
TRBV15	.	few	TRBJ1-3	CATSSPGALSGNTIYF	TGTGCCACCAGCTCTCCGGGGGCATTATCTGGAAACACCATATATTTT
TRBV7-2	.	few	TRBJ2-3	CASTIRGTDTQYF	TGTGCCAGCACGATCCGAGGCACAGATACGCAGTATTTT
TRBV6-6	.	.	TRBJ2-1	CASSYSSGSKFF	TGTGCCAGCAGTTACTCTTCGGGATCTAAGTTCTTC
TRBV5-1	.	once	TRBJ1-1	CASSLLTTSSTEAFF	TGCGCCAGCAGCTTGTTAACAACCTCTAGCACTGAAGCTTTCTTT
TRBV5-6	.	.	TRBJ2-3	CASSFDSDTQYF	TGTGCCAGCAGCTTTGACTCAGATACGCAGTATTTT
TRBV2	.	.	TRBJ2-1	CASSAFDEQFF	TGTGCCAGCAGTGCTTTTGATGAGCAGTTCTTC
TRBV5-4	TRBD2	.	TRBJ2-7	CASSLDLAGSYEQYF	TGTGCCAGCAGCTTGGATCTAGCGGGCTCCTACGAGCAGTACTTC
TRBV5-4	TRBD1	.	TRBJ1-1	CASRAEQGAVTEAFF	TGTGCCAGCCGGGCGGAACAGGGGGCCGTCACTGAAGCTTTCTTT
TRBV5-6	.	.	TRBJ2-7	CASTVGRRAGVKQYF	TGTGCCAGCACCGTTGGCCGGCGGGCTGGGGTAAAGCAGTACTTC
TRBV2	TRBD1	few	TRBJ1-1	CASMGQANTEAFF	TGTGCCAGCATGGGACAGGCGAACACTGAAGCTTTCTTT
TRBV4-1	TRBD1	.	TRBJ1-5	CASSQAMGTGGVGNQPQHF	TGCGCCAGCAGCCAAGCGATGGGGACAGGGGGCGTCGGCAATCAGCCCCAGCATTTT
TRBV14	.	.	TRBJ2-1	CASSQDAGYPNEQFF	TGTGCCAGCAGCCAAGATGCGGGATATCCCAATGAGCAGTTCTTC
TRBV5-1	TRBD1	once	TRBJ1-3	CASSRDSSGNTIYF	TGCGCCAGCAGCCGGGACAGCTCTGGAAACACCATATATTTT
TRBV5-1	.	.	TRBJ2-5	CASSLQGQETQYF	TGCGCCAGCAGCTTACAGGGCCAAGAGACCCAGTACTTC
TRBV5-1	.	.	TRBJ1-1	CASSWGTGGVEAFF	TGCGCCAGCAGCTGGGGTACAGGAGGGGTTGAAGCTTTCTTT
TRBV4-2	TRBD2	few	TRBJ2-3	CASSQGLAATDTQYF	TGTGCCAGCAGCCAGGGACTAGCGGCCACAGATACGCAGTATTTT
TRBV2	TRBD1	few	TRBJ1-1	CASSELGQGGTEAFF	TGTGCCAGCAGTGAGTTAGGACAGGGAGGGACTGAAGCTTTCTTT
TRBV5-1	.	.	TRBJ2-7	CASSLVGPSYEQYF	TGCGCCAGCAGCTTGGTTGGCCCGAGCTACGAGCAGTACTTC
TRBV11-1	.	once	TRBJ2-5	CASSNHIAETQYF	TGTGCCAGCAGCAACCACATCGCGGAGACCCAGTACTTC